This entry lists 5 T cell receptor beta chains sequenced from one sample in a study of technical replicates of blood from several donors. The data were produced by immunoSEQ multiplex PCR, yet TCRdb's version contains in-frame clones alone and is incomplete. The repertoire has 50,000 to 70,000 clones, roughly 95% of them found once; the top ten carry around 4.2%. Sequenced sample: PBMCs. Receptors were obtained from a human donor in good health. Some clones in this sample may be carry-over from other donors' samples.

Written as DNA, the CDR3 is TGTGCCAGCAGCTTCGGCGGAAAGGTATACAATGAGCAGTTCTTC. Protein: CASSFGGKVYNEQFF. The V gene is TRBV7-3, the J gene TRBJ2-1; D unclear. Germline assignment: CDR1 SGHTA and CDR2 FQGTGA. This CDR3 is built from 15 residues. V was trimmed by 3 bases and J by 4 bases, leaving 13 bases between them.

The chain has TRBV5-4 and TRBJ2-2; 14 bases fit TRBD2. This CDR3 has 16 residues. CDR1 and CDR2 from the germline V gene are SGHNT and YYREEE (reference sequence). Trimming at V came to 3 bases and at J to 9 bases, leaving 7 bases not matched to a gene. The CDR3: CASSWGTSGGHRELFF. The CDR3 DNA is TGTGCCAGCAGCTGGGGGACTAGCGGGGGTCACCGGGAGCTGTTTTTT.

V gene TRBV2 combines with J gene TRBJ2-5, with 7 bases lining up with TRBD1. The V and J ends lost 6 bases and 2 bases, in that order; junction bases with no gene match: 6. This CDR3 region has 14 residues. Germline V gives CDR1 SNHLY, CDR2 FYNNEI. CDR3 residues: CASRETGVQETQYF. As DNA, the CDR3 is TGTGCCAGCAGAGAAACAGGGGTACAAGAGACCCAGTACTTC.

This clone is a singleton in its sample. V gene TRBV4-3 combines with J gene TRBJ2-7, with 7 bases lining up with TRBD1. Per germline, CDR1 LGHNA and CDR2 YSLEER. The CDR3 length is 18 residues. Trimming at V came to 0 bases and at J to 1 base, leaving 12 bases not matched to a gene. CDR3 protein: CASSQERQGTSRSYEQYF. The CDR3 coding sequence is TGCGCCAGCAGCCAAGAGCGACAGGGTACCTCGCGATCCTACGAGCAGTACTTC.

CDR3 nucleotide sequence: TGTGCCAGCAGCGAGGGCAGCTCTAATGGCTACACCTTC. It translates to CASSEGSSNGYTF. This rearrangement joins TRBV13 to TRBJ1-2; unclear D gene. Trimming removed 5 bases at V and 6 bases at J, with 13 bases between. This CDR3 is 13 amino acids long. Germline CDR1 and CDR2: PRHDT and FYEKMQ (reference sequence).